This entry lists 32 T cell receptor beta chains sequenced from one sample in a study of vaccination and CD4 T cells after COVID-19. No antigen is known for these receptors. The treatment here: 10-day PBMC culture with coronavirus spike peptide pools or control peptides (ViraFEST assay). Scientists ran DNA taken from cultured CD4+ T cells through the Oncomine TCR Beta short-read assay for sequencing. TCRdb processed the PCR reads anew with MiXCR; each CDR3 protein has one entry. In the table there are 10,000 to 15,000 distinct CDR3 sequences, roughly 50% of which are singletons. Sequencing used CD4+ T cells from blood, cultured in vitro. These receptor sequences come from a human donor who had recovered from COVID-19.

The chain employs TRBV11-2 and TRBJ1-3; D is uncertain. Germline CDR1 SGHAT, CDR2 FQNNGV. Trimming removed 5 bases at V and 2 bases at J, with 10 bases between. The CDR3 is made up of 14 amino acids. The CDR3 coding sequence is TGTGCCAGCAGCGTAGCTTTGGCTGGAAACACCATATATTTT. Translated, it gives CASSVALAGNTIYF.

CDR3 DNA sequence: TGTGCCAGCAGCCCATACGGGGGAGGGGAAAAACTGTTTTTT. Its protein is CASSPYGGGEKLFF. The V gene is TRBV11-2, the J gene TRBJ1-4; D is possibly TRBD1 (5 bases). The CDR3 loop spans 14 amino acids. Per the germline V gene, CDR1 is SGHAT and CDR2 is FQNNGV. V was clipped by 5 bases and J by 8 bases, with 15 bases between them.

The rearrangement uses TRBV24-1 and TRBJ1-4; 9 bases are shared with TRBD1. The CDR3 consists of 15 residues. V was pared by 4 bases and J by 8 bases, with 7 bases of the junction left unmatched. Per the germline V gene, CDR1 is KGHDR and CDR2 is SFDVKD. CDR3 bases: TGTGCCACCAGTGACCCGGGACAGGGCACCGAAAAACTGTTTTTT. Amino acids: CATSDPGQGTEKLFF.

The chain uses TRBV6-1 and TRBJ1-2; TRBD1 matches at 9 bases. CDR3 length: 14 amino acids. Germline V CDR1 and CDR2: MNHNS, SASEGT. With V trimmed by 6 bases and J by 3 bases, 5 bases remained unmatched. The CDR3 DNA reads TGTGCCAGCAGAACCCGACAGGGGGACTATGGCTACACCTTC. Protein: CASRTRQGDYGYTF.

This clonotype is termed medium-sized. The chain links TRBV27 to TRBJ1-1, with a tentative D call TRBD1 (5 bases). The CDR3 totals 14 residues. The germline V gene encodes CDR1 MNHEY and CDR2 SMNVEV (reference sequence). V lost 0 bases and J 5 bases, leaving 10 bases between the germline ends. CDR3 coding DNA: TGTGCCAGCAGTTTATCGGGGGTTGGGACTGAAGCTTTCTTT. This codes for CASSLSGVGTEAFF.

This chain uses TRBV20-1 with TRBJ2-3; 10 nucleotides align to TRBD1. J gave up 10 bases and V 0 bases, and 13 bases lay outside the gene matches. The CDR3 is made up of 16 amino acids. Germline CDR1 DFQATT, CDR2 SNEGSKA (reference sequence). Written as DNA, the CDR3 is TGCAGTGCTAGAGATGTCGGCGGGACAGGGGAAGGTCCGCAGTATTTT. Translation gives CSARDVGGTGEGPQYF.

V gene TRBV12-5 combines with J gene TRBJ2-5; 7 bases align to TRBD2. V shed 0 bases and J 0 bases; nucleotides not matched to a gene: 4. Germline V CDR1 and CDR2: LGHNT, FRNRAP. This CDR3 region has 16 residues. CDR3 bases: TGTGCTAGTGGTTTGGTATTGGGGGGGTACCAAGAGACCCAGTACTTC. Translated: CASGLVLGGYQETQYF.

This clonotype has a single count. The chain uses TRBV7-9 and TRBJ2-7, with 8 bases fitting TRBD1. V dropped 5 bases and J dropped 5; count of bases not matched to a gene: 5. This CDR3 contains 13 residues. Germline V gives CDR1 SEHNR, CDR2 FQNEAQ (reference sequence). The CDR3 region has the DNA TGTGCCAGCAGCAAAAAACAGGGGGACGAGCAGTACTTC. Residues: CASSKKQGDEQYF.

This clonotype came up a few times. V is TRBV20-1 and J is TRBJ2-4, with 8 nucleotides matching TRBD2. The V gene end was trimmed by 4 bases and the J gene end by 4 bases; junction bases not matched to a gene: 12. The CDR3 is 16 residues long. Looked up from germline, CDR1 is DFQATT and CDR2 is SNEGSKA (reference sequence). The CDR3 DNA follows: TGCAGTGCTACCCCGGGGGGGGAAAGTCCTAAAAACATTCAGTACTTC. Its translation is CSATPGGESPKNIQYF.

This rearrangement joins TRBV18 to TRBJ2-3; D might be TRBD2 (6 bases). Trimming stripped 4 bases from V and 4 bases from J, with 12 bases between. This CDR3 spans 14 amino acids. Per germline, CDR1 KGHSH and CDR2 LQKENI. The CDR3 DNA is TGTGCCAGCTCACGGGACTGGGGGGCAGATACGCAGTATTTT. The encoded protein is CASSRDWGADTQYF.

The rearrangement joins TRBV28 to TRBJ2-7, with 8 bases lining up with TRBD2. The length of the CDR3 is 15 residues. With V trimmed by 6 bases and J by 3 bases, 10 bases remained unmatched. Germline V CDR1 and CDR2: MDHEN, SYDVKM. In DNA form, the CDR3 reads TGTGCCAGCAGCCTACCTAGCGGGTCATTCTACGAGCAGTACTTC. Encoded protein: CASSLPSGSFYEQYF.

A few counts support this clonotype. The chain is built from TRBV19 and TRBJ2-5, with D maybe TRBD1 (5 bases). Between the trimmed V and J ends, which lost 3 bases and 5 bases, there was a span of 7 bases. Germline values: CDR1 LNHDA, CDR2 SQIVND (reference sequence). The CDR3 spans 12 residues. CDR3 bases: TGTGCCAGTAGTATGACAGTGGAGACCCAGTACTTC. Translated, it gives CASSMTVETQYF.

V is TRBV20-1 and J is TRBJ2-5; the D gene could be TRBD1 or TRBD2 (6 bases each). V lost 0 bases and J lost 9, with 14 bases in between. Germline loops: CDR1 DFQATT, CDR2 SNEGSKA (reference sequence). The CDR3 consists of 13 residues. CDR3 protein: CSARDPGGMAQYF. The CDR3 DNA reads as TGCAGTGCTAGAGATCCCGGGGGCATGGCCCAGTACTTC.

This clonotype was found a few times. V is TRBV6-4 and J is TRBJ2-1; 11 bases line up with TRBD1. Looked up from germline, CDR1 is MRHNA and CDR2 is SNTAGT. This CDR3 comprises 14 residues. Losses at the gene ends were 3 bases for V and 6 bases for J; bases not matched to a gene: 1. The chain's CDR3 is CASSEGTGGNEQFF. The CDR3 coding sequence is TGTGCCAGCAGTGAAGGGACAGGGGGCAATGAGCAGTTCTTC.

The V call is TRBV27, the J call TRBJ1-1; no clear D gene. The CDR3 covers 15 residues. V gave up 5 bases and J gave up 0 bases, with 13 bases separating them. CDR1 and CDR2 (germline): MNHEY, SMNVEV (reference sequence). The CDR3 sequence is CASSPLALMNTEAFF. The DNA for the CDR3 is TGTGCCAGCAGTCCCCTTGCCCTCATGAACACTGAAGCTTTCTTT.

Regarding this clonotype: One end of the junction does not line up with germline, which may come from a read error. V usage is TRBV7-7 and J usage is TRBJ2-2, with D unclear. From germline, CDR1 is SSHAT and CDR2 FNYEAQ (reference sequence). This CDR3 has 15 amino acids. CDR3 coding DNA: TGTGCTAGCAGCTTTGGCAGCACAAACACCGGGGAGCTGTTTTTT. Its translation is CASSFGSTNTGELFF.

Here the CDR3 DNA reads TGCGCCAGCCAGGGCTCAGGGGGTTACGAGCAGTACTTC. Translated, it gives CASQGSGGYEQYF. The rearrangement uses TRBV5-1 and TRBJ2-7; 7 bases are shared with TRBD1. V was pared by 7 bases and J by 4 bases, with 8 bases of the junction left unmatched. This CDR3 is 13 amino acids long. Germline CDR1 is SGHRS and CDR2 is YFSETQ.

The V and J genes are TRBV2 and TRBJ1-1, with D perhaps matching TRBD1 (5 bases). CDR1 and CDR2 from the germline V gene are SNHLY and FYNNEI. Trimming left V 7 bases short and J 1 base short, with 7 bases between. CDR3 length: 12 residues. CDR3 coding DNA: TGTGCCAGCACCAGGGAGAACACTGAAGCTTTCTTT. It codes for CASTRENTEAFF.

V is TRBV20-1 and J is TRBJ1-2, with a weak D call TRBD1 (5 bases). The germline V and J ends were trimmed by 3 bases and 8 bases, with 13 bases remaining between them. The CDR3 loop spans 12 amino acids. Germline V gives CDR1 DFQATT, CDR2 SNEGSKA (reference sequence). CDR3 protein: CSARAEGSGYTF. The CDR3 nucleotides read TGCAGTGCTAGGGCAGAGGGGTCCGGCTACACCTTC.

The V and J genes are TRBV5-4 and TRBJ2-5, with 11 bases identical to TRBD2. This CDR3 contains 16 residues. Germline CDR1 reads SGHNT; CDR2 reads YYREEE (reference sequence). The V gene end was trimmed by 1 base and the J gene end by 5 bases; junction bases not matched to a gene: 7. The CDR3 DNA sequence: TGTGCCAGCAGCTTGTCCCTAGCGGGAGGTTCGGAGACCCAGTACTTC. Protein sequence: CASSLSLAGGSETQYF.

This clonotype was picked up a small number of times. This chain connects TRBV7-6 to TRBJ2-1, with TRBD1 matching over 8 bases. The CDR3 runs to 17 residues. The V gene's germline CDR1 is SGHVS and CDR2 FNYEAQ. The V gene end was trimmed by 5 bases and the J gene end by 4 bases; junction bases not matched to a gene: 13. In DNA, the CDR3 is TGTGCCAGCAGCCCTAAGCCCCGGGACAGGAGTTACAATGAGCAGTTCTTC. This sequence encodes CASSPKPRDRSYNEQFF.

The chain combines TRBV10-2 with TRBJ1-5; D possibly corresponds to TRBD1 (5 bases). This CDR3 region has 15 residues. V was pared by 3 bases and J by 6 bases, with 15 bases between. Germline CDR1 and CDR2: WSHSY and SAAADI. Here the CDR3 reads CASSESAGFTQPQHF. In DNA, the CDR3 is TGCGCCAGCAGTGAATCCGCAGGGTTTACTCAGCCCCAGCATTTT.

V gene TRBV21-1 combines with J gene TRBJ2-7; TRBD1 was called by the table and not checked on the DNA. TRBV21-1 is recorded as a pseudogene. There are 13 residues in the CDR3. CDR3 DNA: TGTGCCAGCAGCGCCCGGTCGCCCTACGAGCAGTACTTC. It encodes CASSARSPYEQYF.

The V gene is TRBV5-4, the J gene TRBJ2-5, with D possibly matching TRBD2 (6 bases). V was clipped by 4 bases and J by 5 bases, with 15 bases between them. The germline V gene encodes CDR1 SGHNT and CDR2 YYREEE (reference sequence). This CDR3 comprises 14 residues. The CDR3 sequence: CASSTGLGGETQYF. The CDR3 nucleotides are TGTGCCAGCAGCACGGGACTTGGAGGGGAGACCCAGTACTTC. The complete variable domain, with remaining parts taken from reference TRBV5-4 and TRBJ2-5, reads ETGVTQSPTHLIKTRGQQVTLRCSSQSGHNTVSWYQQALGQGPQFIFQYYREEENGRGNFPPRFSGLQFPNYSSELNVNALELDDSALYLCASSTGLGGETQYFGPGTRLLVL.

The table lists this clonotype with a few counts. J is TRBJ1-3 and V is TRBV6-1, with D maybe TRBD1 (5 bases). Deletions cut 6 bases from V and 2 bases from J, with 8 bases between. CDR3 size: 13 residues. CDR1 MNHNS and CDR2 SASEGT come from the germline V gene. CDR3: CASRGTAGNTIYF. The CDR3 DNA is TGTGCCAGCAGAGGGACGGCTGGAAACACCATATATTTT.

The genes are TRBV10-3 and TRBJ1-1; D is perhaps TRBD1 (6 bases). Germline CDR1 and CDR2: ENHRY and SYGVKD. The CDR3 has 13 amino acids. The V and J ends lost 6 bases and 1 base respectively, with 9 bases between them. In DNA form, the CDR3 reads TGTGCCATCAGGGGGGGACAGAACACTGAAGCTTTCTTT. This translates into CAIRGGQNTEAFF.

The genes are TRBV18 and TRBJ1-1; D possibly corresponds to TRBD1 (5 bases). The V gene lost 3 bases and the J gene lost 6 bases, with 20 bases spanning the gap. CDR3 length: 16 residues. Germline assignment: CDR1 KGHSH and CDR2 LQKENI. CDR3 DNA: TGTGCCAGCTCACCTGTTAAAGCTGGGGGATACTCTGAAGCTTTCTTT. Translation gives CASSPVKAGGYSEAFF.

This chain links TRBV20-1 with TRBJ2-2; TRBD2 matches at 8 bases. The germline V gene encodes CDR1 DFQATT and CDR2 SNEGSKA (reference sequence). Germline trimming cut 1 base from V and 6 bases from J; bases unmatched to any gene: 4. CDR3 size: 14 residues. CDR3 in amino acids: CSARGTSRPGELFF. The CDR3 DNA is TGCAGTGCTAGAGGGACTAGCCGTCCCGGGGAGCTGTTTTTT.

This chain's CDR3 is CASSPGGGGDTQYF. The CDR3 DNA sequence: TGTGCCAGCAGCCCGGGGGGCGGAGGAGATACGCAGTATTTT. The genes are TRBV7-3 and TRBJ2-3, with D possibly matching TRBD2 (7 bases). V was clipped by 5 bases and J by 5 bases, with 14 bases between them. The CDR3 has 14 residues. Germline lookup yields CDR1 SGHTA and CDR2 FQGTGA.

The V and J genes are TRBV25-1 and TRBJ2-3; D may be TRBD2 (6 bases). Germline V gene lookup returns CDR1 MGHDK and CDR2 SYGVNS. Between the trimmed V and J ends, which lost 3 bases and 6 bases, there was a span of 22 bases. CDR3 length: 17 amino acids. CDR3 region: CASSEEGFTPRGDTQYF. The DNA for the CDR3 is TGTGCCAGCAGTGAGGAGGGCTTCACCCCCCGGGGGGATACGCAGTATTTT.

The gene calls are TRBV10-2 and TRBJ2-6; TRBD1 matches at 11 bases. The CDR3 runs to 17 residues. The J segment lost 0 bases and the V segment lost 8 bases, leaving 6 bases of the junction unmatched. From germline, CDR1 is WSHSY and CDR2 SAAADI. CDR3 region: CASVGQGVLSGANVLTF. In nucleotides, the CDR3 is TGCGCCAGCGTGGGACAGGGGGTCCTCTCTGGGGCCAACGTCCTGACTTTC.

The chain has TRBV10-3 and TRBJ1-3; 7 bases fit TRBD1. The CDR3 has 16 amino acids. The trim removed 6 bases at V and 0 bases at J, leaving 8 bases unmatched. Germline CDR1 reads ENHRY; CDR2 reads SYGVKD. CDR3 DNA: TGTGCCATCAGGCAGGGGGGACAGATCTCTGGAAACACCATATATTTT. Protein sequence: CAIRQGGQISGNTIYF.